This T cell receptor (beta chain) was identified during a study of Ad26.COV2.S vaccination and SARS-CoV-2 variants. Study summary: The study gave Ad26.COV2.S intramuscularly, once or twice 56 days apart.

Treatment specified: 15 to 20 received Ad26.COV2.S at low or high dose, single or two shots; about 5 received placebo; per-sample allocation not given. Day 63 after the first injection of vaccine or placebo was the sampling time. In Boston, the donor was an adult between 18-55 years of age. An Ad26 vector expressing Wuhan-strain SARS-CoV-2 spike constituted the vaccine. Clones were sequenced by immunoSEQ multiplex PCR, and TCRdb holds only the in-frame ones, with some missing. The sample has over 400,000 clones, less than 95% seen once; the top ten hold about 4.5%. Germline V gene lookup returns CDR1 SGHTS and CDR2 YDEGEE. The V end lost 2 bases, the J end lost 0 bases, and 13 bases lay between the germline ends. CDR3 length: 16 residues. Note on this clone: No antigen is known for it.

Findings and caveats of the study: It was found that vaccine and placebo recipients had similar non-spike TCR breadth.

This sequence joins TRBV5-8 and TRBJ2-3; TRBD1 or TRBD2 may be the D gene (5 bases each). The sequence was obtained from a person between 18 and 65 years old who received the Ad26.COV2.S COVID-19 vaccine or a placebo. Material: peripheral blood, obtained in a trial of Ad26.COV2.S vaccine versus placebo. CDR3 region: CASSFRGSASTDTQYF. The CDR3, as DNA: TGTGCCAGCAGCTTTCGGGGCTCCGCTAGCACAGATACGCAGTATTTT.